The subject of this entry is one T cell receptor beta chain. The sample is drawn from a study of T-cell reconstitution after alpha-beta-depleted transplantation in children. A library of TCRbeta sequences, prepared with unique molecular identifiers, was generated. Via MiXCR, TCRdb re-called the PCR reads, giving one row per CDR3 protein. This sample has 600,000 to 700,000 distinct CDR3 sequences, with around 17% found just once. CDR1 and CDR2 (germline): DFQATT, SNEGSKA (reference sequence). The ends were cut back, 4 bases at V and 5 bases at J, with 14 bases in the middle. The CDR3 spans 13 residues.

This chain connects TRBV20-1 to TRBJ2-5; D gene unclear. This sequence was found in a human donor who donated a stem cell graft to a child with acute myeloid leukemia. The starting material was PBMCs from the stem cell graft donor, obtained from the stem cell graft. CDR3 sequence reads: CSATSPPGETQYF. DNA of the CDR3: TGCAGTGCTACCTCCCCTCCCGGGGAGACCCAGTACTTC.